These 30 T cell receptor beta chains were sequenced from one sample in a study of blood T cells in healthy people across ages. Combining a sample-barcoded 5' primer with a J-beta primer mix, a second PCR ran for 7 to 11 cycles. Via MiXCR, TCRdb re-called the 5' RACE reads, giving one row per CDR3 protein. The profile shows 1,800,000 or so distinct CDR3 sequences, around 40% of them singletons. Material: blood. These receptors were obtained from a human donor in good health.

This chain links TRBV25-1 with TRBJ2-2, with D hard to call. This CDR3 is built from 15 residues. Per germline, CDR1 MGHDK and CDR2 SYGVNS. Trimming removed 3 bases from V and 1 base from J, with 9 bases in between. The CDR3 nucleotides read TGTGCCAGCAGTGATAATCTACTGAACACCGGGGAGCTGTTTTTT. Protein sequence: CASSDNLLNTGELFF. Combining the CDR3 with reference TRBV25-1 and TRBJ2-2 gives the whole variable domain EADIYQTPRYLVIGTGKKITLECSQTMGHDKMYWYQQDPGMELHLIHYSYGVNSTEKGDLSSESTVSRIRTEHFPLTLESARPSHTSQYLCASSDNLLNTGELFFGEGSRLTVL.

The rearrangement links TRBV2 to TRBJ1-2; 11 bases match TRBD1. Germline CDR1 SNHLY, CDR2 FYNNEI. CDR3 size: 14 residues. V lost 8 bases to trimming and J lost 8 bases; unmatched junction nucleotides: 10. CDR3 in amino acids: CASGRDRGSRGYTF. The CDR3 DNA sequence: TGTGCCAGCGGACGGGACAGGGGGTCAAGGGGCTACACCTTC.

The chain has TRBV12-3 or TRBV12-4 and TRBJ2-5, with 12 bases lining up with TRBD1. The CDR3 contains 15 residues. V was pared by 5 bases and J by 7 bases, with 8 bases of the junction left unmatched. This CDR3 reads CASSKGQGAGGTQYF. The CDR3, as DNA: TGTGCCAGCAGTAAGGGACAGGGGGCCGGAGGGACCCAGTACTTC.

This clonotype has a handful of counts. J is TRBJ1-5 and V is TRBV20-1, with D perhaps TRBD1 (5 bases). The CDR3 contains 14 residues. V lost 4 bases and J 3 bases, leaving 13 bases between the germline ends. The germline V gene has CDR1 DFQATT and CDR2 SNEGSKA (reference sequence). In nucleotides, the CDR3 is TGCAGTGCTACGGACCGGGGGTACAATCAGCCCCAGCATTTT. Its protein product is CSATDRGYNQPQHF.

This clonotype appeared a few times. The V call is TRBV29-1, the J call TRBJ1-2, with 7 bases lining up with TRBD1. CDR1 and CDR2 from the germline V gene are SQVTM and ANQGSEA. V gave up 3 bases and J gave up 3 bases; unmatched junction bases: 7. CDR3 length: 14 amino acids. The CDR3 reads CSVDQPGGDYGYTF. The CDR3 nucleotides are TGCAGCGTTGATCAGCCAGGGGGGGACTATGGCTACACCTTC.

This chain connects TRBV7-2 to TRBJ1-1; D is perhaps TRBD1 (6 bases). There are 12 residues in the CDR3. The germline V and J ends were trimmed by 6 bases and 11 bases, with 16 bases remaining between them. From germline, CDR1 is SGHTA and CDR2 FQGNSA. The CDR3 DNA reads TGTGCCAGCAGTCGTACAGGGTTCTGGGCTTTCTTT. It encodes CASSRTGFWAFF.

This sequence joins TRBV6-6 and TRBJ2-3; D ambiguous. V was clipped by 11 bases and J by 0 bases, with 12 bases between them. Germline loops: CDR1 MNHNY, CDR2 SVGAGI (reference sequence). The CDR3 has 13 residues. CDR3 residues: CASLRLSTDTQYF. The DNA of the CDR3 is TGTGCCTCTCTCCGGCTTAGCACAGATACGCAGTATTTT.

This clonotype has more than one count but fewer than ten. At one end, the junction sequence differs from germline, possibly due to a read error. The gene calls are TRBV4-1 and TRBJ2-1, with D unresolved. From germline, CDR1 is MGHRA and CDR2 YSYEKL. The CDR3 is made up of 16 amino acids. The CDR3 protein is CASSQDKGELGNEQFF. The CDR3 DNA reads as TGCGCCAGCAGTCAAGATAAAGGCGAGTTGGGCAATGAGCAGTTCTTC.

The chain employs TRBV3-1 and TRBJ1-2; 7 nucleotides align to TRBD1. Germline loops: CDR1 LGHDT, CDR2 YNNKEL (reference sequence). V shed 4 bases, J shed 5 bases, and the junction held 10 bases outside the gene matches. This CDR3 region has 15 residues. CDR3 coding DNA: TGTGCCAGCAGCCCCCGGGACAGAAGCCTATATGGCTACACCTTC. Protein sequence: CASSPRDRSLYGYTF.

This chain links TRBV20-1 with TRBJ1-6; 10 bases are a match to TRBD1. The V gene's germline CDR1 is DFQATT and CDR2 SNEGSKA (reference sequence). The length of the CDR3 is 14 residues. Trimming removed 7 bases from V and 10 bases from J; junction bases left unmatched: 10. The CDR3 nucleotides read TGCAGTGTCCCCCGGGACAGGGGATGGTCACCCCTCCACTTT. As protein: CSVPRDRGWSPLHF.

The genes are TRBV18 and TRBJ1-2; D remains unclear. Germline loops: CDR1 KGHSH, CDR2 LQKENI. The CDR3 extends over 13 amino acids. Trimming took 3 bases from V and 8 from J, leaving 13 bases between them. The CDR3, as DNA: TGTGCCAGCTCACCTGGACTGACTGGCGGCTACACCTTC. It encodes CASSPGLTGGYTF. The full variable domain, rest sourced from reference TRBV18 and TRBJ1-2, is NAGVMQNPRHLVRRRGQEARLRCSPMKGHSHVYWYRQLPEEGLKFMVYLQKENIIDESGMPKERFSAEFPKEGPSILRIQQVVRGDSAAYFCASSPGLTGGYTFGSGTRLTVV.

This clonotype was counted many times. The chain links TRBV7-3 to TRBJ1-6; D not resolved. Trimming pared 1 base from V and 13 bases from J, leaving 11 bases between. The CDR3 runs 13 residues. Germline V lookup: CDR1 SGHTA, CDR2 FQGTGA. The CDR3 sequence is CASSLIEGAPLHF. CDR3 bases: TGTGCCAGCAGCTTAATTGAGGGTGCGCCCCTCCACTTT.

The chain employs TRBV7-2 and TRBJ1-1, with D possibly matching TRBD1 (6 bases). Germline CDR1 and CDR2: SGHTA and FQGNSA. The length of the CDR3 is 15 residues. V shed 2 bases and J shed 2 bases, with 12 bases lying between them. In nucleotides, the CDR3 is TGTGCCAGCAGCTTAAATCAGGGGTTCAACACTGAAGCTTTCTTT. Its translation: CASSLNQGFNTEAFF.

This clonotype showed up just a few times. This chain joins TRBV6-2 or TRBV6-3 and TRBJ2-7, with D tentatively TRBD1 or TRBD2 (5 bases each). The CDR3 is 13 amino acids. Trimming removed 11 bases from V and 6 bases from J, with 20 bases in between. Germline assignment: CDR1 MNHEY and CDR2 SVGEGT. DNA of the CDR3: TGTGCCGGCTCGATTACCCCAGGGACCGAGCAGTACTTC. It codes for CAGSITPGTEQYF.

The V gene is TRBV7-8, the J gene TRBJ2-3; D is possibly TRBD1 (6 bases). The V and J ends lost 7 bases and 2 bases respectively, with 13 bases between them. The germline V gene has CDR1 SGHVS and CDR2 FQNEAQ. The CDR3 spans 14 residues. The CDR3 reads CASKRTEFTDTQYF. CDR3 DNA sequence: TGTGCCAGCAAAAGGACAGAATTCACAGATACGCAGTATTTT.

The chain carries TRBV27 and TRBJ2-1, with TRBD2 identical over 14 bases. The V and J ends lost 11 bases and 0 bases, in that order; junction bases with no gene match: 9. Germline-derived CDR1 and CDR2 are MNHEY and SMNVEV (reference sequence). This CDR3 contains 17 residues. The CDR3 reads CASSGTSGGISYNEQFF. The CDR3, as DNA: TGTGCCTCCTCCGGGACTAGCGGGGGAATCTCCTACAATGAGCAGTTCTTC.

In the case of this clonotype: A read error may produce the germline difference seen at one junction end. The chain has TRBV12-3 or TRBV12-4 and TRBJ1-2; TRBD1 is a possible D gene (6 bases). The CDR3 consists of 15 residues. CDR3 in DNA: TGTGCCGGCAGTCCTACCGGGACACCACGCTATGGCTACACCTTC. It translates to CAGSPTGTPRYGYTF.

The CDR3 region has the DNA TGTGCCAGCAGCTTCCCTCGAAGGGGATGGAGTGAAGGGAACACTGAAGCTTTCTTT. Translating gives CASSFPRRGWSEGNTEAFF. The J gene is TRBJ1-1, the V gene TRBV7-9; D possibly corresponds to TRBD1 (5 bases). This CDR3 region has 19 residues. Germline lookup yields CDR1 SEHNR and CDR2 FQNEAQ (reference sequence). Trimming took 3 bases from V and 1 from J, leaving 24 bases between them.

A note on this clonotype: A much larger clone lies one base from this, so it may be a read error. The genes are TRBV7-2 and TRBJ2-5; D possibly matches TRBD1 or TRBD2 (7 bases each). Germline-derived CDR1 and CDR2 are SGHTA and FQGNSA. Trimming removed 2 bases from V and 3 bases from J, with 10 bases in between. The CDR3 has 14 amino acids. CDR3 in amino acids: CASSLQGGEETQYF. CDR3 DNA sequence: TGTGCCAGCAGCTTACAGGGGGGGGAAGAGACCCAGTACTTC.

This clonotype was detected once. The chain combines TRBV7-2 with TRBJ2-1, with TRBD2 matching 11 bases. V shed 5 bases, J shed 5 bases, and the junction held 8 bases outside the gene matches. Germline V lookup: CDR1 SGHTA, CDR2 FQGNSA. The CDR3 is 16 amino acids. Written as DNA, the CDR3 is TGTGCCAGCAGCCCCAAACTAGCGGGGGACAACAATGAGCAGTTCTTC. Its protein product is CASSPKLAGDNNEQFF.

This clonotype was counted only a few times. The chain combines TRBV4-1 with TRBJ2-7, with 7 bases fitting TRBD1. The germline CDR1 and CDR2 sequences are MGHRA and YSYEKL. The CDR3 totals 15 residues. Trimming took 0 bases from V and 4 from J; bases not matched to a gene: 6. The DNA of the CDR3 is TGCGCCAGCAGCCAAGACGAGACAGGGTTTTACGAGCAGTACTTC. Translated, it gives CASSQDETGFYEQYF.

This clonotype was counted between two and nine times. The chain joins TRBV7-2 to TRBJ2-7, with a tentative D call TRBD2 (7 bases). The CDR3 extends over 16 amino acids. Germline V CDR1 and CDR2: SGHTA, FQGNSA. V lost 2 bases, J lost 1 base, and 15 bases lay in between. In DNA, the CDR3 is TGTGCCAGCAGCTTATGGGGGGGCCCCTCTTCCTACGAGCAGTACTTC. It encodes CASSLWGGPSSYEQYF.

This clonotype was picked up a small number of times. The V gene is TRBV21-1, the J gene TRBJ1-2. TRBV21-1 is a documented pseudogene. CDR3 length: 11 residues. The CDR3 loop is CASERDYGYTF. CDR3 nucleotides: TGTGCCAGCGAGAGAGACTATGGCTACACCTTC.

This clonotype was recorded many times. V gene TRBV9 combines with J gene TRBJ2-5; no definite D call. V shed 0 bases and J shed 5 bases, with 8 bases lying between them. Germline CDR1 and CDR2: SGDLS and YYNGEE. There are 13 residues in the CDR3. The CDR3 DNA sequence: TGTGCCAGCAGCGTAGAGAGAGAGGAGACCCAGTACTTC. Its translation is CASSVEREETQYF.

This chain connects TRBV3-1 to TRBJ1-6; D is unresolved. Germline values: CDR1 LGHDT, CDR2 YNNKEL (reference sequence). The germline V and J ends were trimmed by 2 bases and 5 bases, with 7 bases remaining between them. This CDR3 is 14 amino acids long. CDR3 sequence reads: CASSQPSDNSPLHF. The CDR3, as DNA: TGTGCCAGCAGCCAACCTAGTGATAATTCACCCCTCCACTTT.

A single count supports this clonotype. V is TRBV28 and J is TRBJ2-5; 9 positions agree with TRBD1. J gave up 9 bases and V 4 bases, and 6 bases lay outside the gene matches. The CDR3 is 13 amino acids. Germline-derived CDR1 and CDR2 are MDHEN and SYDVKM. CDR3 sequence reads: CASSYGQGYSQYF. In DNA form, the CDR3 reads TGTGCCAGCAGTTATGGACAGGGGTATTCCCAGTACTTC.

The CDR3 bases are TGTGCCAGCAGTGAAACAGGGGAGTTGAACACTGAAGCTTTCTTT. Translation: CASSETGELNTEAFF. V and J are TRBV2 and TRBJ1-1, with TRBD1 matching over 7 bases. CDR3 length equals 15 residues. Trimming took 2 bases from V and 0 from J; bases not matched to a gene: 3. Germline values: CDR1 SNHLY, CDR2 FYNNEI.

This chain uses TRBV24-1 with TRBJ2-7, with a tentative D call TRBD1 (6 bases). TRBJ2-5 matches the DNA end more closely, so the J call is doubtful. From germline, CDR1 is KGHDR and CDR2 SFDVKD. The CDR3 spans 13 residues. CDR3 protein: CATSPRGEETQYF. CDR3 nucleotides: TGTGCCACCAGTCCCAGGGGTGAAGAGACCCAGTACTTC.

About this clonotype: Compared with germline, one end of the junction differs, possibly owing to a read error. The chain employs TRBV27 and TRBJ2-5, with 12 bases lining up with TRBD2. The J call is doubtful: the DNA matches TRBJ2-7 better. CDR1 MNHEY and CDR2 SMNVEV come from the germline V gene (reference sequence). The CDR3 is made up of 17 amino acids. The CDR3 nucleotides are TGTGCCGGCAGTTTATCGAGGACTAGCGGGGTGAACTACGAGCAGTACTTC. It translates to CAGSLSRTSGVNYEQYF.

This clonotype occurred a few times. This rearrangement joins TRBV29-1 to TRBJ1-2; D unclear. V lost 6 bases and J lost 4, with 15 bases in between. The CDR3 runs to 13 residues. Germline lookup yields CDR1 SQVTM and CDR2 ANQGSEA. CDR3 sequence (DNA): TGCAGCGTCAACGGATTGAGCTCCTATGGCTACACCTTC. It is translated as CSVNGLSSYGYTF.